This record looks at one TCR beta chain sequence and its context. There is no known antigen for this receptor. Base quality data are lacking; no much larger clone is found one base away. The data derive from a study of blood T cell repertoires in COVID-19 (TCRdb year 2020). For context, the study as a whole: The collaborator samples originated in the United States, Italy and Spain and spanned the acute and convalescent phases of COVID-19. The material from the prospective study consisted of cDNA or gDNA derived from T cells, B-cell-depleted T cells, or PBMCs. The dataset comprised deeply sampled blood TCRbeta repertoires from subjects exposed to, actively infected with, or recovered from COVID-19. The repertoires were released in a freely available public database meant as a resource for research on the immune response to SARS-CoV-2. The samples were drawn from two sources: the first 160 participants of the ongoing ImmuneRACE study, and 950 to 1,500 subjects contributed by 6 global collaborators. The sample metadata nearly always contained a de-identified subject ID, COVID-19 status, age in years and sex. Where available, HLA class I and class II types were obtained from metadata supplied by the sample provider rather than from assay-based typing. What the study reported, not specific to this receptor: The amount of clinical and demographic metadata varied by source and participant and was provided uncurated.

Looking up the germline V gene (reference sequence) yields CDR1 LNHDA and CDR2 SQIVND. V is shortened by 5 bases, J by 2 bases, and the region joining them spans 15 bases. The CDR3 goes from the cysteine to the phenylalanine over 15 residues. This entry keeps only the CDR3 DNA: 45 bases, framed from base 1. TCRbeta CDR3 regions were amplified from genomic DNA by means of the immunoSEQ Assay, a bias-controlled multiplex PCR. On the authors' methods: Nucleated cell counts per sample were estimated from amplification of reference gene primers within the assay. Sequence reads were collapsed and filtered to measure the absolute abundance of every unique TCRbeta CDR3 rearrangement. For each sample, productive Simpson clonality was calculated by taking the square root of Simpson's diversity index across productive rearrangements. Held by TCRdb, this immuneACCESS table contains in-frame sequences only and omits some clones. Under half of the omission traces to an unresolved V gene where checked; the cause of the rest is unknown. The DNA was the basis for D and trimming; V, J and clone size are from that table. The sample table lists about 310,000 clones, about nine tenths of them with a count of one. 1% of the sample is in the top ten clones.

Each collaborating institution followed its own protocols to collect whole blood in K2EDTA tubes. For TCRbeta analysis, collaborators shipped samples as frozen whole blood, isolated PBMCs, or DNA extracted from either of those sample types. The V gene is TRBV19 and the J gene is TRBJ1-2; the D gene is perhaps TRBD1, on 5 matching bases. The source is a man aged 50-59 years with active or convalescent COVID-19. The sequenced sample consisted of peripheral blood. The CDR3 region has the sequence CASSGTWTVNYGYTF. The nucleotides are TGTGCCAGTAGTGGGACTTGGACGGTGAACTATGGCTACACCTTC.